The source of this T cell receptor (beta chain) is a study of cytomegalovirus exposure and HLA in healthy donors. Study-wide context: The same platform as the approximately 670 first-cohort repertoires was used for the 90 to 150 validation repertoires, a later analysis reported.

Measured with immunoSEQ multiplex PCR; TCRdb has only the in-frame clones, and not every one. In the table there are a few hundred thousand clones, around nine tenths of which are singletons. This clone was seen repeatedly, ten times or more. Its antigen remains unknown. Points from the study as a whole: In vitro testing confirmed a few CMV-associated chains as specific for CMV antigens.

The germline V gene has CDR1 MNHEY and CDR2 SMNVEV (reference sequence). V was trimmed by 6 bases and J by 6 bases, leaving 17 bases between them. CDR3 length equals 15 residues. Sequencing used PBMCs. The sequence was obtained from a woman aged 18-29 years in good health and CMV-seronegative. The rearrangement joins TRBV27 to TRBJ2-2, with D maybe TRBD2 (5 bases). The CDR3: CASRSGWYDAGELFF. The DNA of the CDR3 is TGTGCCAGCAGGTCGGGGTGGTATGACGCCGGGGAGCTGTTTTTT.